These T cell receptor beta chains were read from a single sample in a study of T-cell memory formation after mild COVID-19. In TCRdb, the 5' RACE reads were re-called with MiXCR into one record per CDR3 protein. The table has around 340,000 distinct CDR3 sequences, roughly 15% seen once. The sequenced sample was PBMCs or a T cell subset sorted from them (not recorded which). Receptors originate from a man between 18 and 29 years old who had mild COVID-19 (a few samples of this study predate the infection). Cell type and time point are not known. Each CDR3 is given with its conserved first and last residue. Fields, in order: J gene, clone size, V gene, D gene, CDR3 DNA, CDR3 protein. The D gene is left open where the match is weak. A clone size is listed for some rows: how often the clone was seen (once, few, many), or a class if it is expanded.

j_call: TRBJ2-3
clone_size: few
v_call: TRBV5-1
d_call: TRBD2
cdr3_nt: TGCGCCAGCAGCAAGACTAGCGGGGGGCATTGGGATACGCAGTATTTT
cdr3_aa: CASSKTSGGHWDTQYF

j_call: TRBJ2-5
clone_size: few
v_call: TRBV2
d_call: .
cdr3_nt: TGTGCCAGCAGTGTTTACAGCCAAGAGACCCAGTACTTC
cdr3_aa: CASSVYSQETQYF

j_call: TRBJ2-3
clone_size: many
v_call: TRBV5-1
d_call: .
cdr3_nt: TGCGCCAGCAGACCCGGAGGGGCGGCTAGCACAGATACGCAGTATTTT
cdr3_aa: CASRPGGAASTDTQYF

j_call: TRBJ2-3
clone_size: .
v_call: TRBV7-6
d_call: TRBD2
cdr3_nt: TGTGCCAGCAGCTTAGGAAGCGGGGGGCCGCCTGCCTATACGCAGTATTTT
cdr3_aa: CASSLGSGGPPAYTQYF

j_call: TRBJ2-7
clone_size: .
v_call: TRBV20-1
d_call: TRBD1
cdr3_nt: TGCAGTGCTAGAGATTGGGGGGACAGGGGTTACGAGCAGTACTTC
cdr3_aa: CSARDWGDRGYEQYF

j_call: TRBJ1-4
clone_size: many
v_call: TRBV5-6
d_call: .
cdr3_nt: TGTGCCAGCAGCTTGAGGGGAACAGAAAAACTGTTTTTT
cdr3_aa: CASSLRGTEKLFF

j_call: TRBJ2-5
clone_size: many
v_call: TRBV5-6
d_call: .
cdr3_nt: TGTGCCAGCAGCTTGGATCCGGGGGAGGAGACCCAGTACTTC
cdr3_aa: CASSLDPGEETQYF

j_call: TRBJ1-1
clone_size: few
v_call: TRBV4-1
d_call: .
cdr3_nt: TGCGCCAGCAGCCAAGGGTGGGGGGGGAGGACCACTGAAGCTTTCTTT
cdr3_aa: CASSQGWGGRTTEAFF

j_call: TRBJ1-2
clone_size: .
v_call: TRBV29-1
d_call: .
cdr3_nt: TGCAGCGTTGTAGATTTGGGCAGAATTCTTGGCTACACCTTC
cdr3_aa: CSVVDLGRILGYTF

j_call: TRBJ2-5
clone_size: few
v_call: TRBV12-3/TRBV12-4
d_call: TRBD2
cdr3_nt: TGTGCCAGCAGTTTTCCCGGACTAGCGGGGGGGCCGTATGAGACCCAGTACTTC
cdr3_aa: CASSFPGLAGGPYETQYF

j_call: TRBJ2-3
clone_size: many
v_call: TRBV5-1
d_call: .
cdr3_nt: TGCGCCAGCAGCTTGAGCCAGGGTGCAGATACGCAGTATTTT
cdr3_aa: CASSLSQGADTQYF

j_call: TRBJ1-2
clone_size: many
v_call: TRBV5-6
d_call: .
cdr3_nt: TGTGCCAGCAGCCCGGGGTTTAACTATGGCTACACCTTC
cdr3_aa: CASSPGFNYGYTF

j_call: TRBJ2-3
clone_size: few
v_call: TRBV12-3/TRBV12-4
d_call: .
cdr3_nt: TGTGCCAGCAGTTTTGAGCAAGCCGATACGCAGTATTTT
cdr3_aa: CASSFEQADTQYF

j_call: TRBJ2-5
clone_size: many
v_call: TRBV4-1
d_call: TRBD1
cdr3_nt: TGCGCCAGCAGTCCCGGGACAGGACCAGAGACCCAGTACTTC
cdr3_aa: CASSPGTGPETQYF

j_call: TRBJ2-5
clone_size: few
v_call: TRBV7-6
d_call: TRBD1
cdr3_nt: TGTGCCAGCAGCCCAGGGGGCGTGGAGACCCAGTACTTC
cdr3_aa: CASSPGGVETQYF

j_call: TRBJ1-6
clone_size: .
v_call: TRBV7-2
d_call: .
cdr3_nt: TGTGCCAGCAGCTCCAGCGGGGGGGGGAGAAATTCACCCCTCCACTTT
cdr3_aa: CASSSSGGGRNSPLHF

j_call: TRBJ2-7
clone_size: few
v_call: TRBV6-5
d_call: .
cdr3_nt: TGTGCCAGCAGTTACTCGCCTGTCAGCTCCTACGAGCAGTACTTC
cdr3_aa: CASSYSPVSSYEQYF

j_call: TRBJ2-7
clone_size: few
v_call: TRBV4-2
d_call: TRBD2
cdr3_nt: TGTGCCAGCAGCCACGACACTAGCGGGGCCTCCTACGAGCAGTACTTC
cdr3_aa: CASSHDTSGASYEQYF

j_call: TRBJ2-5
clone_size: few
v_call: TRBV5-1
d_call: .
cdr3_nt: TGCGCCAGCTCCAATAGGGCGACCCAAGAGACCCAGTACTTC
cdr3_aa: CASSNRATQETQYF

j_call: TRBJ2-7
clone_size: .
v_call: TRBV7-6
d_call: TRBD1
cdr3_nt: TGTGCCAGCAGCTTAGCGCCGGACAGGGGTAGGGAGCAGTACTTC
cdr3_aa: CASSLAPDRGREQYF

j_call: TRBJ1-6
clone_size: few
v_call: TRBV3-1
d_call: .
cdr3_nt: TGTGCCAGCAGCCAAGCCCCGGGAGGCGAGTCACCCCTCCACTTT
cdr3_aa: CASSQAPGGESPLHF

j_call: TRBJ1-6
clone_size: .
v_call: TRBV3-1
d_call: .
cdr3_nt: TGTGCCAGCAGCCAGGTGGAGGGGTATGGTAATTCACCCCTCCACTTT
cdr3_aa: CASSQVEGYGNSPLHF

j_call: TRBJ2-3
clone_size: few
v_call: TRBV7-6
d_call: .
cdr3_nt: TGTGCCAGCAGCTCCAGGTCCGGACATGGCACAGATACGCAGTATTTT
cdr3_aa: CASSSRSGHGTDTQYF

j_call: TRBJ2-7
clone_size: few
v_call: TRBV6-5
d_call: .
cdr3_nt: TGTGCCAGCAGTTACTCGGGGCATACCCCATCCTACGAGCAGTACTTC
cdr3_aa: CASSYSGHTPSYEQYF

j_call: TRBJ1-1
clone_size: many
v_call: TRBV5-4
d_call: .
cdr3_nt: TGTGCCAGCAGCTCGACAGCGAACACTGAAGCTTTCTTT
cdr3_aa: CASSSTANTEAFF

j_call: TRBJ2-2
clone_size: .
v_call: TRBV7-2
d_call: TRBD1
cdr3_nt: TGTGCCAGCAGCCCCGACAGGGGAGTAGGGGAGCTGTTTTTT
cdr3_aa: CASSPDRGVGELFF

j_call: TRBJ1-6
clone_size: .
v_call: TRBV3-1
d_call: .
cdr3_nt: TGTGCCAGCAGCCAATCGGACGGCGGTTCACCCCTCCACTTT
cdr3_aa: CASSQSDGGSPLHF

j_call: TRBJ1-4
clone_size: .
v_call: TRBV9
d_call: .
cdr3_nt: TGTGCCAGCAGCGTAGGGAGGGGAGGATTGGCTAATGAAAAACTGTTTTTT
cdr3_aa: CASSVGRGGLANEKLFF

j_call: TRBJ2-5
clone_size: many
v_call: TRBV7-3
d_call: TRBD2
cdr3_nt: TGTGCCAGCAGCCCGAACAGCGGGGTAGAGACCCAGTACTTC
cdr3_aa: CASSPNSGVETQYF

j_call: TRBJ2-1
clone_size: few
v_call: TRBV11-2
d_call: .
cdr3_nt: TGTGCCAGCAGCTTACCCTGGACCACCTACAATGAGCAGTTCTTC
cdr3_aa: CASSLPWTTYNEQFF

j_call: TRBJ2-3
clone_size: few
v_call: TRBV20-1
d_call: TRBD2
cdr3_nt: TGCAGTGCTATTCGGACTAGCGGGGGAATCACAGATACGCAGTATTTT
cdr3_aa: CSAIRTSGGITDTQYF

j_call: TRBJ1-1
clone_size: .
v_call: TRBV7-9
d_call: .
cdr3_nt: TGTGCCAGCAGCTCCCCGTTGGGCACTGAAGCTTTCTTT
cdr3_aa: CASSSPLGTEAFF

j_call: TRBJ2-5
clone_size: few
v_call: TRBV10-3
d_call: TRBD1
cdr3_nt: TGTGCCATCAGTGAGTCGACAGGGCGCCCGCCGGCCCAGTACTTC
cdr3_aa: CAISESTGRPPAQYF